This TCR beta chain was recorded in a study of cytomegalovirus exposure and HLA in healthy donors. General observations from the study: Most TCR sequences were uncommon, yet certain public TCRs appeared in many donors.

A note on this clone: Its target is unknown.

60 Vbeta and 13 Jbeta primers were used in PCR. Profiled with immunoSEQ multiplex PCR; TCRdb holds only in-frame clones, not every one. The sample yields roughly 150,000 clones, 75% seen once. The CDR3 covers 14 residues. The V gene lost 6 bases and the J gene lost 7 bases, with 16 bases spanning the gap. The V gene's germline CDR1 is MNHEY and CDR2 SMNVEV (reference sequence). This clonotype originated in a man aged 25-45 years in good health and CMV-seronegative. This rearrangement joins TRBV27 to TRBJ1-5; TRBD1 might be the D (5 bases). Sequenced material: PBMCs. The CDR3, as DNA: TGTGCCAGCAGATCTGGGAGGGGAGGGCAGCCCCAGCATTTT. Translation: CASRSGRGGQPQHF.